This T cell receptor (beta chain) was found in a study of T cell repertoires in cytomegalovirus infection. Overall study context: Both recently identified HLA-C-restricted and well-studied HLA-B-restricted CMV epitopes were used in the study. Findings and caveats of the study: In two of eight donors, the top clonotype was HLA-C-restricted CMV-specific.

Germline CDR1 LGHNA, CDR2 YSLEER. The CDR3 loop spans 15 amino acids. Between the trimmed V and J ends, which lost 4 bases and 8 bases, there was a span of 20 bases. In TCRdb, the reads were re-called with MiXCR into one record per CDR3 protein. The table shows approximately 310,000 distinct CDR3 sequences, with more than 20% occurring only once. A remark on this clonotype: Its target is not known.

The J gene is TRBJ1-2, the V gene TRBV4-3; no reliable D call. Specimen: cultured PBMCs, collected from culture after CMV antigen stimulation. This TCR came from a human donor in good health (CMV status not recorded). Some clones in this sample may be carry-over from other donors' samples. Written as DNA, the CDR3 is TGCGCCAGCAGCCCCCAAACGGGCAGAATCGGCGGCTACACCTTC. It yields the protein CASSPQTGRIGGYTF.